These 26 T cell receptor beta chains came from one sample sequenced in a study of shared clonotypes between healthy human individuals. The assay was immunoSEQ multiplex PCR, and TCRdb's table has in-frame clones only and misses some. The table lists about 320,000 clones, around 90% of them singletons. Material: memory CD8+ T cells sorted from blood. This sample's subset: CD45RO+ cells pooled with CCR7-negative TemRA cells. The receptors derive from a man between 18 and 29 years old in good health.

The rearrangement uses TRBV27 and TRBJ2-7; D remains ambiguous. V gave up 8 bases and J gave up 0 bases, with 14 bases separating them. This CDR3 is built from 14 residues. The germline V gene encodes CDR1 MNHEY and CDR2 SMNVEV (reference sequence). The CDR3 DNA sequence: TGTGCCAGCGCGACCGTCCCGGGCTCCTACGAGCAGTACTTC. Protein sequence: CASATVPGSYEQYF.

The chain combines TRBV5-4 with TRBJ2-7; D may be TRBD1 (6 bases). With 0 bases removed from V and 3 bases from J, the gap between germline ends came to 19 bases. In germline, CDR1 is SGHNT, CDR2 YYREEE (reference sequence). The CDR3 is made up of 17 amino acids. The CDR3 DNA sequence: TGTGCCAGCAGCTTGGATACAGGGTGGGGAAGTAACTACGAGCAGTACTTC. It translates to CASSLDTGWGSNYEQYF.

This sequence joins TRBV9 and TRBJ2-2; D is unresolved. The CDR3 extends over 15 amino acids. V gave up 0 bases and J gave up 0 bases, with 6 bases separating them. Germline lookup yields CDR1 SGDLS and CDR2 YYNGEE. CDR3 in amino acids: CASSVEATNTGELFF. CDR3 DNA: TGTGCCAGCAGCGTAGAGGCCACGAACACCGGGGAGCTGTTTTTT. Filled out from reference TRBV9 and TRBJ2-2, the complete variable domain reads DSGVTQTPKHLITATGQRVTLRCSPRSGDLSVYWYQQSLDQGLQFLIQYYNGEERAKGNILERFSAQQFPDLHSELNLSSLELGDSALYFCASSVEATNTGELFFGEGSRLTVL.

About this clone: Additional DNA sequences in this sample encode the identical CDR3. This chain connects TRBV29-1 to TRBJ1-1; D remains ambiguous. The CDR3 covers 9 residues. V was clipped by 6 bases and J by 3 bases, with 2 bases between them. Germline V gene sequence: CDR1 SQVTM, CDR2 ANQGSEA. CDR3 protein: CSVDTEAFF. For the CDR3, the DNA is TGCAGCGTGGACACTGAAGCTTTCTTT.

This clone was counted only a few times. J is TRBJ2-1 and V is TRBV7-9; D is uncertain. The germline V gene has CDR1 SEHNR and CDR2 FQNEAQ (reference sequence). The V end was cut by 5 bases, the J end by 10 bases, with 15 bases between. The CDR3 extends over 13 amino acids. DNA for the CDR3: TGTGCCAGCAGCGCTGGACCCACAACCGAGCAGTTCTTC. Its translation: CASSAGPTTEQFF.

This chain connects TRBV7-9 to TRBJ2-1; 7 positions agree with TRBD2. Trimming took 1 base from V and 7 from J; bases not matched to a gene: 7. This CDR3 is 15 amino acids long. The germline gives CDR1 SEHNR, CDR2 FQNEAQ (reference sequence). CDR3: CASSLVGGSDNEQFF. The CDR3 nucleotides read TGTGCCAGCAGCTTAGTTGGCGGGAGCGATAATGAGCAGTTCTTC.

J is TRBJ2-7 and V is TRBV10-2; TRBD1 matches at 7 bases. The trim removed 3 bases at V and 2 bases at J, leaving 10 bases unmatched. This CDR3 comprises 16 residues. Germline CDR1 is WSHSY and CDR2 is SAAADI. The CDR3 loop is CASSDWGTAYTYEQYF. The CDR3 DNA is TGCGCCAGCAGTGATTGGGGGACAGCGTATACCTACGAGCAGTACTTC.

V and J are TRBV7-8 and TRBJ2-3, with 7 bases matching TRBD2. The CDR3 extends over 14 amino acids. Germline-derived CDR1 and CDR2 are SGHVS and FQNEAQ. Trimming cost V 4 bases and J 1 base; bases outside gene matches: 2. CDR3 sequence: CASSSTSGTDTQYF. CDR3 DNA sequence: TGTGCCAGCAGCTCCACTAGCGGCACAGATACGCAGTATTTT.

This chain joins TRBV7-9 and TRBJ1-6; maybe TRBD1 (6 bases). The CDR3 sequence is 15 residues long. The germline V and J ends were trimmed by 1 base and 6 bases, with 10 bases remaining between them. Germline values: CDR1 SEHNR, CDR2 FQNEAQ (reference sequence). Here the CDR3 reads CASSLVRGANSPLHF. CDR3 nucleotide sequence: TGTGCCAGCAGCTTAGTGCGGGGGGCTAATTCACCCCTCCACTTT.

The rearrangement joins TRBV30 to TRBJ2-1, with D possibly being TRBD2 (6 bases). CDR3 length: 12 residues. V was shortened by 5 bases and J by 7 bases, with 12 bases between the two germline ends. Germline CDR1 reads GTSNPN; CDR2 reads SVGIG (reference sequence). Here the CDR3 DNA reads TGTGCCTGGGGCTCCGGGGGAAATGAGCAGTTCTTC. Translating gives CAWGSGGNEQFF.

The CDR3 sequence is CASRLGYTGNTIYF. For the CDR3, the DNA is TGCGCCAGCAGACTCGGGTATACCGGAAACACCATATATTTT. The chain has TRBV5-1 and TRBJ1-3, with D hard to call. Germline V lookup: CDR1 SGHRS, CDR2 YFSETQ. The V end lost 5 bases, the J end lost 4 bases, and 13 bases lay between the germline ends. The CDR3 spans 14 residues.

The rearrangement links TRBV9 to TRBJ2-2; D is unclear. The germline gives CDR1 SGDLS, CDR2 YYNGEE. V lost 0 bases and J 7 bases, leaving 10 bases between the germline ends. This CDR3 has 14 amino acids. The CDR3 here is CASSVGVRNGELFF. In DNA, the CDR3 is TGTGCCAGCAGCGTAGGAGTCCGGAACGGGGAGCTGTTTTTT.

The rearrangement uses TRBV27 and TRBJ2-7; 11 bases agree with TRBD2. Per germline, CDR1 MNHEY and CDR2 SMNVEV (reference sequence). Trimming cost V 5 bases and J 1 base; bases outside gene matches: 4. The CDR3 spans 15 residues. The CDR3 spells CASSPGTSGSYEQYF. In nucleotides, the CDR3 is TGTGCCAGCAGTCCAGGGACTAGCGGTTCCTACGAGCAGTACTTC.

The chain recombines TRBV27 with TRBJ1-1; 7 bases align to TRBD1. The CDR3 totals 15 residues. CDR1 MNHEY and CDR2 SMNVEV come from the germline V gene (reference sequence). After removal of 3 bases from V and 3 bases from J, the junction contained 7 bases not matched to a gene. The CDR3, as DNA: TGTGCCAGCAGTTTTAACAGGGGAGCGTACACTGAAGCTTTCTTT. It specifies CASSFNRGAYTEAFF.

V usage is TRBV27 and J usage is TRBJ2-5; TRBD1 agrees at 8 bases. CDR1 is MNHEY, CDR2 SMNVEV, per germline (reference sequence). This CDR3 spans 14 amino acids. Trimming at V came to 5 bases and at J to 5 bases, leaving 7 bases not matched to a gene. CDR3 DNA: TGTGCCAGCAGTCACCAGGGGGCGTGGGAGACCCAGTACTTC. This translates into CASSHQGAWETQYF.

The table lists this clone with a count of one. The V call is TRBV30, the J call TRBJ2-3; the D gene could be TRBD1 or TRBD2 (5 bases each). V was cut by 3 bases and J by 2 bases, with 24 bases left in between. The CDR3 is 18 amino acids. In germline, CDR1 is GTSNPN, CDR2 SVGIG (reference sequence). The CDR3 loop reads CAWRTDPPGRTYTDTQYF. CDR3 DNA sequence: TGTGCCTGGAGAACCGACCCCCCAGGGAGAACGTACACAGATACGCAGTATTTT. Based on the CDR3 plus reference TRBV30 and TRBJ2-3, the full variable domain is SQTIHQWPATLVQPVGSPLSLECTVEGTSNPNLYWYRQAAGRGLQLLFYSVGIGQISSEVPQNLSASRPQDRQFILSSKKLLLSDSGFYLCAWRTDPPGRTYTDTQYFGPGTRLTVL.

This chain joins TRBV2 and TRBJ2-3; D remains unclear. V was clipped by 3 bases and J by 2 bases, with 9 bases between them. Germline V CDR1 and CDR2: SNHLY, FYNNEI. The CDR3 contains 14 residues. For the CDR3, the DNA is TGTGCCAGCAGTGAGGAGACGAACACAGATACGCAGTATTTT. This sequence encodes CASSEETNTDTQYF.

The J gene is TRBJ1-2, the V gene TRBV9; weak D call: TRBD1 (5 bases). Germline CDR1 SGDLS, CDR2 YYNGEE. V lost 4 bases and J lost 8, with 18 bases in between. The CDR3 extends over 14 amino acids. The CDR3 reads CASSSSGRRGGYTF. Here the CDR3 DNA reads TGTGCCAGCAGCTCCTCGGGACGGCGTGGGGGCTACACCTTC.

The chain employs TRBV21-1 and TRBJ2-6; the table's D gene call, TRBD1, was not cross checked with the DNA. TRBV21-1 is tagged as a pseudogene. The CDR3 sequence is 16 residues long. The CDR3 bases are TGTGCCAGCAGCAAAGGGGGCTACTCTGGGGCCAACGTCCTGACTTTC. The encoded protein is CASSKGGYSGANVLTF.

The chain joins TRBV27 to TRBJ2-3, with TRBD1 identical over 9 bases. Germline CDR1 is MNHEY and CDR2 is SMNVEV (reference sequence). The CDR3 covers 13 residues. V shed 10 bases and J 1 base; nucleotides not matched to a gene: 3. The CDR3 region is CATGQGGTDTQYF. The CDR3 DNA follows: TGTGCCACGGGACAGGGCGGCACAGATACGCAGTATTTT.

The CDR3 DNA is TGCGCCAGCAGCCTAAGAACAGGGTTCGCTAATGAAAAACTGTTTTTT. The encoded protein is CASSLRTGFANEKLFF. The chain carries TRBV4-1 and TRBJ1-4; tentatively, D is TRBD1 (6 bases). Germline-derived CDR1 and CDR2 are MGHRA and YSYEKL. CDR3 length: 16 residues. V lost 4 bases, J lost 3 bases, and 15 bases lay in between.

The CDR3 DNA is TGTGCCAGTACTCAAGGACAGGGGTGGACTGAAGCTTTCTTT. This gives the protein CASTQGQGWTEAFF. The V call is TRBV19, the J call TRBJ1-1, with 9 bases aligning to TRBD1. V shed 7 bases, J shed 5 bases, and the junction held 8 bases outside the gene matches. The V gene's germline CDR1 is LNHDA and CDR2 SQIVND (reference sequence). The CDR3 runs to 14 residues.

V and J are TRBV2 and TRBJ2-1; tentatively, D is TRBD2 (6 bases). The CDR3 spans 10 residues. The germline V gene has CDR1 SNHLY and CDR2 FYNNEI. CDR3 sequence (DNA): TGTGGGATTCGGGGGAATGAGCAGTTCTTC. It is translated as CGIRGNEQFF.

On this clone itself: A read error may be the cause here, since a much bigger clone is one base away. Other DNA variants within this sample encode the same CDR3. This rearrangement joins TRBV5-1 to TRBJ2-5, with 10 bases fitting TRBD2. CDR3 length: 18 amino acids. Trimming at V came to 0 bases and at J to 0 bases, leaving 8 bases not matched to a gene. Germline CDR1 and CDR2: SGHRS and YFSETQ. The CDR3 DNA sequence: TGCGCCAGCAGCTTGGGGCTAGCGGGGGACCCGTACCAAGAGACCCAGTACTTC. Residues: CASSLGLAGDPYQETQYF.

The rearrangement links TRBV30 to TRBJ1-2, with D possibly TRBD1 on 5 matching bases. Germline CDR1 and CDR2: GTSNPN and SVGIG (reference sequence). There are 13 residues in the CDR3. Trimming removed 2 bases from V and 5 bases from J, with 12 bases in between. CDR3 sequence (DNA): TGTGCCTGGAGTATGGCGCCAGGGTATGGCTACACCTTC. Its translation is CAWSMAPGYGYTF.

The chain has TRBV2 and TRBJ1-1; TRBD1 agrees at 8 bases. CDR1 is SNHLY, CDR2 FYNNEI, per germline. V gave up 7 bases and J gave up 5 bases; unmatched junction bases: 9. The CDR3 is 14 amino acids. The CDR3 region is CASIDQGAWTEAFF. The CDR3 DNA is TGTGCCAGCATAGATCAGGGGGCCTGGACTGAAGCTTTCTTT.